This T cell receptor (beta chain) was sequenced in a study of T cell changes during pregnancy in multiple sclerosis. Using immunoSEQ multiplex PCR, the repertoire was profiled, and TCRdb retains in-frame clones only, with some absent. The table records around 80,000 clones, over 85% of them present only once. This clone was seen a single time. The J segment lost 3 bases and the V segment lost 3 bases, leaving 6 bases of the junction unmatched. Looked up from germline, CDR1 is SGHRS and CDR2 is YFSETQ. This CDR3 is built from 15 residues. Sequenced material: peripheral blood, taken in the second trimester of pregnancy. The sequence was obtained from a female donor in good health, enrolled as a control in a pregnancy study. The chain combines TRBV5-1 with TRBJ2-1; 7 bases map to TRBD1. The chain's CDR3 is CASSSSGQFYNEQFF. The CDR3 nucleotides are TGCGCCAGCAGCTCCTCGGGACAGTTCTACAATGAGCAGTTCTTC.